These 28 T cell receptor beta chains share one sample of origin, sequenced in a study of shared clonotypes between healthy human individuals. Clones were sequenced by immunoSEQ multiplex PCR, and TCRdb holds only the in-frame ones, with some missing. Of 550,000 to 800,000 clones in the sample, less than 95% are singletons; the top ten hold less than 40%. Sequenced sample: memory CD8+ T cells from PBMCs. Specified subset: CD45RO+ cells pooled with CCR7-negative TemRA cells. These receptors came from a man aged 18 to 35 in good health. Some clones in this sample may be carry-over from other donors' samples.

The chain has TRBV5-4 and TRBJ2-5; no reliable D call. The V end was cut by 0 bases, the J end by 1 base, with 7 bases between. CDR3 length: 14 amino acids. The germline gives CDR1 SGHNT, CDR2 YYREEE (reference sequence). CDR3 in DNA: TGTGCCAGCAGCTTGGCTGCCAGCCAAGAGACCCAGTACTTC. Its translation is CASSLAASQETQYF.

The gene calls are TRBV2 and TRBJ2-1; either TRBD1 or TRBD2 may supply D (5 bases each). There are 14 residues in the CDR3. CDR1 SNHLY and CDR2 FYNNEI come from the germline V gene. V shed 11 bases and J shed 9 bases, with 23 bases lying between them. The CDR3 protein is CASLGDGAVGEQFF. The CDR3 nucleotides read TGTGCCTCCCTGGGGGATGGGGCTGTGGGTGAGCAGTTCTTC.

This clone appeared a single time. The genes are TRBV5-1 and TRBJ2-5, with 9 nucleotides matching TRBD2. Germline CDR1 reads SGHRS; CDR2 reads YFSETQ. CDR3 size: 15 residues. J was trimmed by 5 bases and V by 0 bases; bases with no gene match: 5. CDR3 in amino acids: CASSLGGRAFETQYF. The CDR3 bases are TGCGCCAGCAGCTTGGGCGGGAGGGCCTTTGAGACCCAGTACTTC.

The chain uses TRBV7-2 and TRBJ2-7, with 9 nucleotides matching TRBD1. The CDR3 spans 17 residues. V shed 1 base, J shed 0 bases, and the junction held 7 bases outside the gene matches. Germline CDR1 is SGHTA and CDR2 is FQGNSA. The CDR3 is CASSLVDRGSYSYEQYF. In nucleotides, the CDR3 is TGTGCCAGCAGCTTAGTAGACAGGGGGTCGTACTCCTACGAGCAGTACTTC.

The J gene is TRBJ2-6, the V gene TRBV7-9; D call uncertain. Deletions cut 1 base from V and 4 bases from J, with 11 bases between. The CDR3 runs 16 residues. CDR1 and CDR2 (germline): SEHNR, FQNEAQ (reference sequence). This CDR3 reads CASSLGSYSGANVLTF. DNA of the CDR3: TGTGCCAGCAGCTTAGGGAGTTATTCCGGGGCCAACGTCCTGACTTTC.

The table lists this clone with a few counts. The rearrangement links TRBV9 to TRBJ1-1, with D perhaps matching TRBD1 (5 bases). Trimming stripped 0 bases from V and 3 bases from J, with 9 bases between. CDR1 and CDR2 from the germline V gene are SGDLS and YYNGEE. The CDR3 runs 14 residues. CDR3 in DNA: TGTGCCAGCAGCGTAGGTGGGGGGGACACTGAAGCTTTCTTT. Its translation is CASSVGGGDTEAFF.

The CDR3 sequence: CAWETGENTEAFF. CDR3 nucleotide sequence: TGTGCCTGGGAAACAGGGGAGAACACTGAAGCTTTCTTT. This chain uses TRBV30 with TRBJ1-1; 7 bases are a match to TRBD1. The CDR3 has 13 residues. Germline-derived CDR1 and CDR2 are GTSNPN and SVGIG (reference sequence). V was pared by 5 bases and J by 1 base, with 4 bases of the junction left unmatched.

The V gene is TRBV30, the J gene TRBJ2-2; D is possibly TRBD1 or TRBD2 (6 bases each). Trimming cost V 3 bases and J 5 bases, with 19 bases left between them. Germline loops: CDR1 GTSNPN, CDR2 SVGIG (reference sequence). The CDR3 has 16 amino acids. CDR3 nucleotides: TGTGCCTGGAGCGGGAGAGGGGGGCCAGGGACCGGGGAGCTGTTTTTT. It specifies CAWSGRGGPGTGELFF.

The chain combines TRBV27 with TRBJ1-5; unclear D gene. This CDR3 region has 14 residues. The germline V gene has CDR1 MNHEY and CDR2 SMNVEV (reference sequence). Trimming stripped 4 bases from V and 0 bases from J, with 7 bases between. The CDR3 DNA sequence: TGTGCCAGCAGTTACAGATATAGCAATCAGCCCCAGCATTTT. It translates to CASSYRYSNQPQHF.

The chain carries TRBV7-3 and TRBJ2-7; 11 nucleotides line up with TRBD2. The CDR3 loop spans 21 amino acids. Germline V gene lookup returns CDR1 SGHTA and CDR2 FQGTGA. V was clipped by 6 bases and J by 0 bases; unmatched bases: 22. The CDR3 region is CASRRGKGRRDGLAGSYEQYF. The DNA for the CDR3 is TGTGCCAGCAGAAGGGGTAAAGGACGGAGAGACGGACTAGCGGGCTCCTACGAGCAGTACTTC.

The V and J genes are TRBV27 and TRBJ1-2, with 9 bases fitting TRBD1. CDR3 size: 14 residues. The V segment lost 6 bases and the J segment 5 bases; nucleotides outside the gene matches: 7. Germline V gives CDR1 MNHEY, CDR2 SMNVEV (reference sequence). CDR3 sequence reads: CASRYRDRVYGYTF. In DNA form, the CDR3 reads TGTGCCAGCAGATACCGGGACAGGGTATATGGCTACACCTTC.

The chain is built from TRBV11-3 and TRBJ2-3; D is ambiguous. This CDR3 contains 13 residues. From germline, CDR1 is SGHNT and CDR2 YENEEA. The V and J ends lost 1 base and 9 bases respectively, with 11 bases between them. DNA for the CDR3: TGTGCCAGCAGCTTAGTCTCAGCCGACACGCAGTATTTT. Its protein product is CASSLVSADTQYF.

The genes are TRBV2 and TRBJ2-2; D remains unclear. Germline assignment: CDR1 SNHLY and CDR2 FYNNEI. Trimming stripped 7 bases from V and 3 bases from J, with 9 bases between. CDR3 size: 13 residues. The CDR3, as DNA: TGTGCCAGCATAAAGGTGGACACCGGGGAGCTGTTTTTT. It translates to CASIKVDTGELFF.

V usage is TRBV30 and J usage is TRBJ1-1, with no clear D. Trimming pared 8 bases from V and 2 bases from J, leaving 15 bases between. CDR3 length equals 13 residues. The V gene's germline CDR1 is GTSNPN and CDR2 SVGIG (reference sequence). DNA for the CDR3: TGTGCCCAAAGGGCATATGTAAACACTGAAGCTTTCTTT. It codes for CAQRAYVNTEAFF.

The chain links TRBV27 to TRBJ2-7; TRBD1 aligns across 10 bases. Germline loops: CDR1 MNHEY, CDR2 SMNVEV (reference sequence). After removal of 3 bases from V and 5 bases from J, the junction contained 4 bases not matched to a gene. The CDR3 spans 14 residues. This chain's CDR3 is CASSLGGQGNEQYF. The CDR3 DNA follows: TGTGCCAGCAGTTTGGGGGGACAGGGGAACGAGCAGTACTTC.

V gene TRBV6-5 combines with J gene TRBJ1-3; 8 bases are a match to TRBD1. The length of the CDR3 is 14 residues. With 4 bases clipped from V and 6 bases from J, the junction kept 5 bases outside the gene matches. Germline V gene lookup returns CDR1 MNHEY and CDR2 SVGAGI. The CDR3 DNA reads TGTGCCAGCAGTTTCCAGGGGGCCGCAAACACCATATATTTT. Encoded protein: CASSFQGAANTIYF.

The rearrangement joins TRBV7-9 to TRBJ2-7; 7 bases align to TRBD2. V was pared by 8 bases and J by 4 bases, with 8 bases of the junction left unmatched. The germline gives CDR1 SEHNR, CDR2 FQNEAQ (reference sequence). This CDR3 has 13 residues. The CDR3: CASVDGGSYEQYF. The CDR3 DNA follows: TGTGCCAGCGTGGACGGGGGGTCATACGAGCAGTACTTC.

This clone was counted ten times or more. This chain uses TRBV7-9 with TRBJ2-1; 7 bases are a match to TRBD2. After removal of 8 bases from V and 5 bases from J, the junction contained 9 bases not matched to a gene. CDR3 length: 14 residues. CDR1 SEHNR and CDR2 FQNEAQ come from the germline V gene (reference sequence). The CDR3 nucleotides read TGTGCCAGCGCCTCGGGCGGGAGAAACAATGAGCAGTTCTTC. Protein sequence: CASASGGRNNEQFF. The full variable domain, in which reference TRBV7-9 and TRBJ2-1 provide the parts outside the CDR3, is DTGVSQNPRHKITKRGQNVTFRCDPISEHNRLYWYRQTLGQGPEFLTYFQNEAQLEKSRLLSDRFSAERPKGSFSTLEIQRTEQGDSAMYLCASASGGRNNEQFFGPGTRLTVL.

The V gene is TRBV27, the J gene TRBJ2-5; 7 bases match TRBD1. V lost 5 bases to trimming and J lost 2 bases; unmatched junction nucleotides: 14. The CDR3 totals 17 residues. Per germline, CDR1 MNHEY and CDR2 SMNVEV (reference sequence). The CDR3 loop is CASSLTGVVSMQETQYF. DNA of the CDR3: TGTGCCAGCAGTCTCACAGGGGTTGTCTCGATGCAAGAGACCCAGTACTTC.

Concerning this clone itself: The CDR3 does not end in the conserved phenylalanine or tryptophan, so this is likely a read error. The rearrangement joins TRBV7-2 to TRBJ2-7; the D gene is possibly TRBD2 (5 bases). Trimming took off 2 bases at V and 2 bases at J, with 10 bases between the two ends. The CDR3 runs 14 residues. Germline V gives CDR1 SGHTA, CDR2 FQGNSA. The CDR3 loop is CASSLRDPTYEQYL. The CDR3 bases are TGTGCCAGCAGCTTACGGGATCCCACCTACGAGCAGTACCTC.

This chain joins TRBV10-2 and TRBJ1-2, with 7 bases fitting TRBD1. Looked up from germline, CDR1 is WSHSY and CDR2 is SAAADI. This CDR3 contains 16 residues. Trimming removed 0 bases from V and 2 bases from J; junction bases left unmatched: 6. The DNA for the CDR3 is TGCGCCAGCAGTGAGTCACTTGACAGGGCGAACTATGGCTACACCTTC. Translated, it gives CASSESLDRANYGYTF.

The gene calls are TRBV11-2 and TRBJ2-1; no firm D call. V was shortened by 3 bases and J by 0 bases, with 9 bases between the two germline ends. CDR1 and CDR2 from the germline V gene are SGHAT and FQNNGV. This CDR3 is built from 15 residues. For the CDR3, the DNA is TGTGCCAGCAGCTTTGACCCCGGCTCCTACAATGAGCAGTTCTTC. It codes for CASSFDPGSYNEQFF.

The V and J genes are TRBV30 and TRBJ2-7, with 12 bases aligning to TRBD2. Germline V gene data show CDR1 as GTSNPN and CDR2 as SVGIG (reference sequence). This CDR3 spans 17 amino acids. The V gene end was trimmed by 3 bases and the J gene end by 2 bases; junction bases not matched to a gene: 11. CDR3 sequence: CAWSPLWASGRAYEQYF. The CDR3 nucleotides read TGTGCCTGGAGCCCCCTCTGGGCTAGCGGGAGGGCCTACGAGCAGTACTTC. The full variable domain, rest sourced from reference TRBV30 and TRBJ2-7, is SQTIHQWPATLVQPVGSPLSLECTVEGTSNPNLYWYRQAAGRGLQLLFYSVGIGQISSEVPQNLSASRPQDRQFILSSKKLLLSDSGFYLCAWSPLWASGRAYEQYFGPGTRLTVT.

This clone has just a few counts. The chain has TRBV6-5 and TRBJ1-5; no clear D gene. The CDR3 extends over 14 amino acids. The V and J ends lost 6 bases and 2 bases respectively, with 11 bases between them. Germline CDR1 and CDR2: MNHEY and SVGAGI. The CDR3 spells CASSPKRGNQPQHF. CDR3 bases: TGTGCCAGCAGCCCAAAACGGGGCAATCAGCCCCAGCATTTT.

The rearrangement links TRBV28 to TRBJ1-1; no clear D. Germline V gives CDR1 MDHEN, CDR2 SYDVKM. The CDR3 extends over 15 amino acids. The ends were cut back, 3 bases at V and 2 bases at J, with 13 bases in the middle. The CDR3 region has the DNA TGTGCCAGCAGTTTGATCCCTCCAGCTAACACTGAAGCTTTCTTT. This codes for CASSLIPPANTEAFF.

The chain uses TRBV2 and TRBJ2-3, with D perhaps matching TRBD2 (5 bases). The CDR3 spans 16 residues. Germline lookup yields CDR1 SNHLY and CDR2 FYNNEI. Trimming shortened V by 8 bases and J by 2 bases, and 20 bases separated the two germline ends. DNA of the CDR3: TGTGCCAGCCTCAGCCCAGGACTGCACGTCACAGATACGCAGTATTTT. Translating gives CASLSPGLHVTDTQYF.

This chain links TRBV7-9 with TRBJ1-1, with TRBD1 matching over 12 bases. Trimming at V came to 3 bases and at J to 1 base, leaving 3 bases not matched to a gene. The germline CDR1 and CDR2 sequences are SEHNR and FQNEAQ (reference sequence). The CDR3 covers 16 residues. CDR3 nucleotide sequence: TGTGCCAGCAGCTTGCCGGGACAGGGGGCGAACACTGAAGCTTTCTTT. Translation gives CASSLPGQGANTEAFF. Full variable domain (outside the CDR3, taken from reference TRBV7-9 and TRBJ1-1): DTGVSQNPRHKITKRGQNVTFRCDPISEHNRLYWYRQTLGQGPEFLTYFQNEAQLEKSRLLSDRFSAERPKGSFSTLEIQRTEQGDSAMYLCASSLPGQGANTEAFFGQGTRLTVV.

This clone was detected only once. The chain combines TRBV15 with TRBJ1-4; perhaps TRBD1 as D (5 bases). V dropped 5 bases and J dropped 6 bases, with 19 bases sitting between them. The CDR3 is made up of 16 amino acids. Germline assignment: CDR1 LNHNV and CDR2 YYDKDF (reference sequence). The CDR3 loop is CATSFHRDRGDEKLFF. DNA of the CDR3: TGTGCCACCAGCTTCCATAGGGACCGGGGAGATGAAAAACTGTTTTTT.